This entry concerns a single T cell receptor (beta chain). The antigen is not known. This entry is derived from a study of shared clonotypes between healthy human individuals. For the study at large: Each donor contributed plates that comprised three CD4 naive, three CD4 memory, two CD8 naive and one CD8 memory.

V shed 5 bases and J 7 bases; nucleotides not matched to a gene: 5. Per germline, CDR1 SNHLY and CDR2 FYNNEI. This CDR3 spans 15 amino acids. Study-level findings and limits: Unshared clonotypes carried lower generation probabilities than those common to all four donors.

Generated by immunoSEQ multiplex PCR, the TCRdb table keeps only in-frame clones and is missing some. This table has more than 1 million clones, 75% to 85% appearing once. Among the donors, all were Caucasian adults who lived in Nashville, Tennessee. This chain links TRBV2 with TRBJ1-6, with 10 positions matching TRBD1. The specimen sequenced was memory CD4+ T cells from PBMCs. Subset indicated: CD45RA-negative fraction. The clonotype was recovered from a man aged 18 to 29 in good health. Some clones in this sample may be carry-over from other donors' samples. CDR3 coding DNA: TGTGCCAGCAGTACAATGGGACAGGGGAATTCACCCCTCCACTTT. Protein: CASSTMGQGNSPLHF.